The 13 T cell receptor beta chains reported below all come from one sample, sequenced in a study of cytomegalovirus exposure and HLA in healthy donors. The PCR used 60 Vbeta and 13 Jbeta primers. Assay used: immunoSEQ multiplex PCR; TCRdb lists only in-frame clones, some missing. This sample yields about 200,000 clones, of which about 79% are seen a single time; roughly 2% belongs to the top ten. Sequenced: PBMCs. Source of these receptors: a young man in good health and CMV-seronegative.

The chain links TRBV19 to TRBJ1-1, with D perhaps matching TRBD1 (5 bases). The germline V gene encodes CDR1 LNHDA and CDR2 SQIVND (reference sequence). The CDR3 totals 14 residues. Trimming pared 6 bases from V and 2 bases from J, leaving 13 bases between. The CDR3 DNA is TGTGCCAGTAGGGAGACAGACCATAACACTGAAGCTTTCTTT. This translates into CASRETDHNTEAFF.

Here the CDR3 reads CASSSTSGLSEQYF. The CDR3 DNA follows: TGTGCCAGCAGCTCTACCTCAGGGTTGAGTGAGCAGTACTTC. The gene calls are TRBV9 and TRBJ2-7; D may be TRBD1 (5 bases). CDR3 length: 14 amino acids. Per the germline V gene, CDR1 is SGDLS and CDR2 is YYNGEE. Trimming took off 4 bases at V and 7 bases at J, with 18 bases between the two ends.

The rearrangement links TRBV25-1 to TRBJ1-2; D gene unclear. This CDR3 is 11 amino acids long. Germline CDR1 reads MGHDK; CDR2 reads SYGVNS. Deletions cut 6 bases from V and 3 bases from J, with 5 bases between. This CDR3 is CASRTDYGYTF. The CDR3 coding sequence is TGTGCCAGCAGAACGGACTATGGCTACACCTTC.

This chain links TRBV28 with TRBJ2-7; a possible D gene is TRBD1 (5 bases). The CDR3 length is 13 residues. Germline CDR1 and CDR2: MDHEN and SYDVKM. V lost 8 bases and J lost 3, with 14 bases in between. The CDR3 coding sequence is TGTGCCAGCTCGATGGGGCCGATCTACGAGCAGTACTTC. Protein product: CASSMGPIYEQYF. The full variable domain, in which reference TRBV28 and TRBJ2-7 provide the parts outside the CDR3, is DVKVTQSSRYLVKRTGEKVFLECVQDMDHENMFWYRQDPGLGLRLIYFSYDVKMKEKGDIPEGYSVSREKKERFSLILESASTNQTSMYLCASSMGPIYEQYFGPGTRLTVT.

This chain connects TRBV30 to TRBJ2-3, with 9 bases matching TRBD2. CDR1 GTSNPN and CDR2 SVGIG come from the germline V gene (reference sequence). With V trimmed by 8 bases and J by 3 bases, 18 bases remained unmatched. The CDR3 is 17 residues long. The CDR3 loop reads CAPLKPKREVGTDTQYF. The CDR3 nucleotides read TGTGCCCCATTAAAGCCAAAGCGGGAGGTGGGGACAGATACGCAGTATTTT.

This sequence joins TRBV30 and TRBJ1-5; D may be TRBD1 (5 bases). Germline lookup yields CDR1 GTSNPN and CDR2 SVGIG (reference sequence). The CDR3 contains 15 residues. The V gene lost 0 bases and the J gene lost 4 bases, with 13 bases spanning the gap. The chain's CDR3 is CAWSVPAGGNQPQHF. Here the CDR3 DNA reads TGTGCCTGGAGTGTTCCCGCGGGGGGGAATCAGCCCCAGCATTTT.

The chain employs TRBV27 and TRBJ2-7; D gene unclear. V was clipped by 4 bases and J by 4 bases, with 8 bases between them. The CDR3 is made up of 12 amino acids. Germline CDR1 reads MNHEY; CDR2 reads SMNVEV (reference sequence). The chain's CDR3 is CASSSPIYEQYF. The DNA for the CDR3 is TGTGCCAGCAGTTCCCCAATTTACGAGCAGTACTTC.

The chain combines TRBV5-4 with TRBJ1-3, with D possibly TRBD1 on 6 matching bases. Germline-derived CDR1 and CDR2 are SGHNT and YYREEE (reference sequence). Trimming took off 2 bases at V and 0 bases at J, with 12 bases between the two ends. This CDR3 comprises 16 residues. The CDR3 reads CASSFPTGRSGNTIYF. The CDR3 DNA reads TGTGCCAGCAGCTTCCCGACAGGCCGCTCTGGAAACACCATATATTTT.

The CDR3 DNA follows: TGTGCCAGCAGTCCAGGACAGGGGGGGGGTCAGCCCCAGCATTTT. Protein product: CASSPGQGGGQPQHF. This chain connects TRBV7-2 to TRBJ1-5; 10 positions agree with TRBD1. This CDR3 region has 15 residues. Germline V gene data show CDR1 as SGHTA and CDR2 as FQGNSA. The J segment lost 6 bases and the V segment lost 6 bases, leaving 8 bases of the junction unmatched.

V is TRBV11-3 and J is TRBJ2-5; 7 bases are shared with TRBD2. This CDR3 is built from 16 residues. Trimming removed 5 bases from V and 1 base from J; junction bases left unmatched: 10. The V gene's germline CDR1 is SGHNT and CDR2 YENEEA. As DNA, the CDR3 is TGTGCCAGCAGCAAGACTAGCCTACTATCCCAAGAGACCCAGTACTTC. Amino acids: CASSKTSLLSQETQYF. Full variable domain (outside the CDR3, taken from reference TRBV11-3 and TRBJ2-5): EAGVVQSPRYKIIEKKQPVAFWCNPISGHNTLYWYLQNLGQGPELLIRYENEEAVDDSQLPKDRFSAERLKGVDSTLKIQPAELGDSAVYLCASSKTSLLSQETQYFGPGTRLLVL.

In DNA, the CDR3 is TGTGCCAGCGCCTCGGGCAGGGGCAATCAGCCCCAGCATTTT. Amino acid sequence: CASASGRGNQPQHF. This sequence joins TRBV27 and TRBJ1-5, with D perhaps matching TRBD1 (5 bases). The germline V gene encodes CDR1 MNHEY and CDR2 SMNVEV (reference sequence). Trimming cost V 8 bases and J 2 bases, with 13 bases left between them. The CDR3 sequence is 14 residues long.

The V gene is TRBV7-9, the J gene TRBJ2-1; 11 bases are shared with TRBD1. In germline, CDR1 is SEHNR, CDR2 FQNEAQ (reference sequence). The trim removed 4 bases at V and 3 bases at J, leaving 5 bases unmatched. The CDR3 covers 16 residues. CDR3 region: CASSSEDRGLYNEQFF. The CDR3 nucleotides are TGTGCCAGCAGCTCCGAGGACAGGGGGCTCTACAATGAGCAGTTCTTC.

The DNA of the CDR3 is TGTGCCAGCAGAGGAGCGGGAGGGCTCAAACGCGGTGGTTTATACGAGCAGTACTTC. Translated, it gives CASRGAGGLKRGGLYEQYF. The genes are TRBV2 and TRBJ2-7, with 10 bases fitting TRBD2. CDR3 length: 19 amino acids. Trimming removed 6 bases from V and 4 bases from J; junction bases left unmatched: 21. The germline CDR1 and CDR2 sequences are SNHLY and FYNNEI.